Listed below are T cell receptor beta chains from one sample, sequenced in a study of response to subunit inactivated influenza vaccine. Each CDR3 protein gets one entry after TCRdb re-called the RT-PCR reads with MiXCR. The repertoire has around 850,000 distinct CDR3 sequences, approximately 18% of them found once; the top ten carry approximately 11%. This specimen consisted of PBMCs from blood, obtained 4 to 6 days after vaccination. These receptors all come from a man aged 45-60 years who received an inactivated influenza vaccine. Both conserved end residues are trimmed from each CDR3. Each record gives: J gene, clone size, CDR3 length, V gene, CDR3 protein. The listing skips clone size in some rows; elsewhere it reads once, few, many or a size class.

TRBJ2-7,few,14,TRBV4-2,ASSQETGAWSGEQY
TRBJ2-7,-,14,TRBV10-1,ASSDIWGADTYEQY
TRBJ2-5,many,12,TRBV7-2,ASSSNRGQETQY
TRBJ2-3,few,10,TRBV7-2,ASIKGTDTQY
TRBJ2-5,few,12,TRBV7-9,ASSFERRGETQY
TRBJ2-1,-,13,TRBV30,AWSKERERYNEQF
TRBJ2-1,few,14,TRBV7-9,ASSSSLGASLYEQF
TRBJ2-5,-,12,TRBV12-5,ASGLGAGSETQY
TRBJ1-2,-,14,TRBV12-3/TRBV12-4,ASSSARLDSRYGYT
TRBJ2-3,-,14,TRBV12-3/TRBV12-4,ASSLRRGEPTDTQY
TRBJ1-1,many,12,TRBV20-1,SARPSGRAPEAF
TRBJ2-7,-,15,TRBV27,ASRRQGPPGLSYEQY
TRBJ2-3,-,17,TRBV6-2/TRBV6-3,ASSYWASGLRASTDTQY
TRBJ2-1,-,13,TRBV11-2,TSSLKTEAYNEQF
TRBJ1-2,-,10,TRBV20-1,SAQEVNYGYT
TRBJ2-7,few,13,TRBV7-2,ASSLAFDGAYEQY
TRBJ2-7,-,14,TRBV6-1,ASTERAGSGSYEQY
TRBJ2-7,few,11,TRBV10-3,AISESSLGEQY
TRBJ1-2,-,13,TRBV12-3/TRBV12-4,ASSSRRGASEGYT
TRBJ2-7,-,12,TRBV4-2,ASSQGSGTYEQY
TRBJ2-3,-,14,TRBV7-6,ASSSSIWGNTDTQY
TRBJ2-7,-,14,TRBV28,ASSLLLGTTSYEQY
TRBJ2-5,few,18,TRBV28,ASSFWRELAGGRPQETQY
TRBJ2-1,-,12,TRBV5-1,ASSLVDRGLEQF
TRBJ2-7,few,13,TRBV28,ASSLVAGGYYEQY
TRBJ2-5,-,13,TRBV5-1,ASSPRAGGPETQY
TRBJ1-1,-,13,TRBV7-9,ASSSTHRGGTEAF
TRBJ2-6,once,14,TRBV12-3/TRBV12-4,ASRWTGSSGANVLT
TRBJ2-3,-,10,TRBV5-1,ASRGASDTQY
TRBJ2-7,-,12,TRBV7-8,ASSPTGYSYEQY
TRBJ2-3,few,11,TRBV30,AWGGLAGDTQY
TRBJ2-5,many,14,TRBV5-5,ASSIAPSKGQETQY